This T cell receptor beta chain appears in the sequencing data of a study of T cell responses to AZD1222 COVID-19 vaccine (dated by TCRdb to 2020 to 2023). Regarding the research as a whole: AZD1222 recipients whose second dose came at about 4 weeks and those whose second dose came at about 12 weeks were combined into one group, since spike-specific TCR depth and breadth did not differ between the two schedules. Enrollment into the trials was organized by age into subgroups of 18-55, 56-69 and 70-plus years, and those subgroups contained about 160, 30 and 59 TCR-sequenced participants, respectively. TCR sequencing covered 233 trial participants: approximately 200 given two doses of AZD1222 and some 25 given two doses of MenACWY control vaccine.

Study-wide findings and limitations: The vaccine-associated CD4 TCRs covered the entire spike protein, and the dominant responses fell in regions 160-218 and 743-854. Conclusions about previously exposed vaccinees were limited because only a handful of AZD1222 recipients were SARS-CoV-2 seropositive at baseline. Nearly half of unique spike-specific TCRs reportedly recognized epitopes outside regions mutated in the B.1.351 and B.1.1.7 variants. The 56-69-year group was small, and its depth increase did not reach significance, likely because of low power. After two AZD1222 doses, spike-specific TCR breadth and depth were significantly higher than at day 0 and than in MenACWY recipients. Most participants were white British and females outnumbered males, and the authors suggested that clonal diversity may have been underestimated. No day 14 peak-response samples were available, so repertoires were characterized only after the peak T cell response.

The sample's time point label, in plain terms: baseline before first vaccination. Vaccinee samples came from UK trials COV001 and COV002, including a single-blind randomized controlled phase 2/3 trial of AZD1222 (ChAdOx1 nCoV-19) in healthy adults. Trial participant PBMC samples were collected at day 0 and day 28 after the second dose for TCRbeta chain sequencing. The CDR3 regions of human TCRbeta chains were subjected to immunosequencing. On the authors' methods: TCRs in the repertoires were compared against a reference library of SARS-CoV-2-specific TCRs that had been generated with the MIRA antigen-specificity platform. Breadth meant the fraction of unique TCRs that were SARS-CoV-2-associated, whereas depth meant the fraction of total T cells that were SARS-CoV-2-associated. Using the MIRA data, each spike-specific TCR was assigned both to the spike region to which the TCR was reactive and to a CD4 or CD8 class. Log10-transformed breadth and depth values were compared by one-way ANOVA with Sidak's multiple comparisons tests. The source is immuneACCESS, and TCRdb retained only in-frame sequences with V and J called. Part of the clones is not carried over; for the studies checked, unresolved V genes explain less than half of this, and the remainder is unexplained. That table is the source of V, J and clone size, and D and trimming were worked out from the DNA. Present in this sample are some 120,000 clones, about nine tenths of which were seen just once. Around 1.6% of the sample rests with the top ten.

This clone was counted only a few times. Its antigen specificity is not known. No much larger clone exists at a distance of one base, and base qualities are not known. The junction shows trimming of 7 bases on V and 1 base on J, and the gene matches do not reach 8 bases of it. The germline V gene (reference sequence) provides CDR1 LNHDA and CDR2 SQIVND. The CDR3, from cysteine to phenylalanine, totals 16 residues. Of the read, only the CDR3 DNA is kept; its 48 bases are in frame from base 1. This clonotype originated in an adult in good health. The material sequenced was peripheral blood, taken on day 0 of AZD1222 vaccination. The chain is assembled from TRBV19 and TRBJ2-2, with 8 bases aligning to TRBD1. The DNA sequence follows: TGTGCCAGTATGATCACCGGGACAGGGAACACCGGGGAGCTGTTTTTT. This translates into CASMITGTGNTGELFF.